The T cell receptor (beta chain) under discussion was sequenced for a study of T cell responses to AZD1222 COVID-19 vaccine (dated by TCRdb to the early 2020s). About the full investigation: A total of about 250 trial participants underwent TCR sequencing, of whom 200 to 220 had received two doses of AZD1222 and about 25 had received two doses of the MenACWY control vaccine. Trial participants were enrolled by age into 18-55, 56-69 and 70-plus year subgroups, with around 140, 26 and 57 TCR-sequenced participants respectively.

Overall results and qualifications from the work: Participants were mostly white British, with more females than males. The authors suggested clonal diversity may have been underestimated. Epitopes outside the regions mutated in the B.1.351 and B.1.1.7 variants were reportedly recognized by nearly half of the unique spike-specific TCRs. Conclusions about previously exposed vaccinees are limited because only six or seven AZD1222 recipients were SARS-CoV-2 seropositive at baseline. In the small 56-69-year group, the increase in depth fell short of significance, most likely because of low power. CD4 TCRs associated with the vaccine covered the entire spike protein, and the dominant responses were in regions 160-218 and 743-854. No day 14 peak-response samples were available, so repertoires were characterized only after the peak T cell response. After two AZD1222 doses, both the breadth and the depth of spike-specific TCRs were significantly higher than at day 0 and than in MenACWY recipients.

The CDR3 regions of human TCRbeta chains were analyzed by immunosequencing. From the authors' description of their analysis: Repertoire TCRs were matched against a reference library of SARS-CoV-2-specific TCRs generated with the MIRA antigen-specificity platform. Breadth was defined as the fraction of unique TCRs that were SARS-CoV-2-associated. Depth was defined as the fraction of total T cells that were SARS-CoV-2-associated. Using the MIRA data, each spike-specific TCR was assigned both to the spike region to which the TCR was reactive and to a CD4 or CD8 class. Log10-transformed breadth and depth values were compared by one-way ANOVA with Sidak's multiple comparisons tests. TCRdb retrieved this table from immuneACCESS and kept in-frame rearrangements only. Not all clones are present; in checked studies, unresolved V genes account for under half, and no reason is known for the remainder. V, J and clone size derive from that table, while D and trimming were established from the DNA sequence. Present in this sample are more than 150,000 clones, 90% to 95% of which were seen just once. The ten largest make up 1.5% to 2% of the sample.

In regard to this clone: Its antigen specificity is not known. Per-base qualities were not stored, and no clone one base away is much larger.

The sample's time point label, in plain terms: about 28 days (+/-7) after the second vaccine dose. Because spike-specific TCR depth and breadth did not differ between the two schedules, AZD1222 recipients who got a second dose at roughly 4 weeks were pooled with those who got a second dose at roughly 12 weeks. Vaccinee samples came from UK trials COV001 and COV002, including a single-blind randomized controlled phase 2/3 trial of AZD1222 (ChAdOx1 nCoV-19) in healthy adults. Trial participant PBMC samples were collected at day 0 and day 28 after the second dose for TCRbeta chain sequencing. The source is an adult who received the AZD1222 COVID-19 vaccine. The starting material was peripheral blood, obtained 28 days after the second AZD1222 dose.

The CDR3 region: CASSQDSREGSPEDEQFF. The DNA sequence is given as TGTGCCAGCAGCCAAGATAGTCGCGAGGGGAGCCCCGAAGATGAGCAGTTCTTC. Here the chain combines TRBV3-1 (or the pseudogene TRBV3-2) and TRBJ2-1, with the D gene tentatively TRBD1 or TRBD2, based on 5 matching bases in each. CDR3 length: 18 amino acids, cysteine to phenylalanine. Kept here is only the CDR3 DNA, which spans 54 bases and is read in frame from base 1. Reading the germline V gene (reference sequence) gives CDR1 LGHDT and CDR2 YNNKEL. V loses 0 bases, J loses 8 bases, and the germline ends lie 23 bases apart.